These T cell receptor beta chains were read from a single sample in a study of shared clonotypes between healthy human individuals. Sequencing was performed with immunoSEQ multiplex PCR; in TCRdb, only in-frame clones are kept and a portion is missing. The sample contains about 2 million clones, roughly 95% of which appear only once. Sequencing was carried out using naive CD8+ T cells sorted from blood. The receptors originated from a man younger than 30 in good health. CDR3s include the opening cysteine and the closing phenylalanine or tryptophan. D genes are given only for firm matches. Clone size is shown for a subset of rows, as once, few, many or a class of expanded clone.

V: TRBV9
D: -
size: -
J: TRBJ2-5
DNA: TGTGCCAGCAGCTCCAGTGGAGAGACCCAGTACTTC
CDR3: CASSSSGETQYF

V: TRBV12-5
D: TRBD1
size: -
J: TRBJ1-5
DNA: TGTGCTAGTGGTTCCGGACAGGGGGTAGACCAGCCCCAGCATTTT
CDR3: CASGSGQGVDQPQHF

V: TRBV9
D: -
size: -
J: TRBJ2-2
DNA: TGTGCCAGCAGCGTAGTATCCCAAGAGCTGTTTTTT
CDR3: CASSVVSQELFF

V: TRBV4-2
D: -
size: -
J: TRBJ2-1
DNA: TGTGCCAGCAGCCAACTTGCAGGAGGCAATGAGCAGTTCTTC
CDR3: CASSQLAGGNEQFF

V: TRBV5-1
D: -
size: -
J: TRBJ2-7
DNA: TGCGCCAGCAGCTTGGAACCTGAAGTCCCCTACGAGCAGTACTTC
CDR3: CASSLEPEVPYEQYF

V: TRBV7-8
D: TRBD2
size: -
J: TRBJ2-7
DNA: TGTGCCAGCAGCCCCGGCGGCGGGAGAGCCCACGAGCAGTACTTC
CDR3: CASSPGGGRAHEQYF

V: TRBV7-9
D: -
size: few
J: TRBJ2-2
DNA: TGTGCCAGCAGCTTGAGTACCGGGGAGCTGTTTTTT
CDR3: CASSLSTGELFF

V: TRBV9
D: TRBD1
size: -
J: TRBJ2-7
DNA: TGTGCCAGCAGCACTGGGACAGGGGGCCTCTACGAGCAGTACTTC
CDR3: CASSTGTGGLYEQYF

V: TRBV7-9
D: TRBD1
size: -
J: TRBJ1-1
DNA: TGTGCCAGCAGCACACGGCGAGGGACAGGGGGTGAAGCTTTCTTT
CDR3: CASSTRRGTGGEAFF

V: TRBV29-1
D: -
size: -
J: TRBJ2-5
DNA: TGCAGCGTTGGCGGGGGCCATCAAGAGACCCAGTACTTC
CDR3: CSVGGGHQETQYF

V: TRBV7-6
D: -
size: -
J: TRBJ1-5
DNA: TGTGCCAGCAGCTTAGACGCGGGGGGGGGTAATCAGCCCCAGCATTTT
CDR3: CASSLDAGGGNQPQHF

V: TRBV19
D: TRBD1
size: -
J: TRBJ1-1
DNA: TGTGCCAGTAGTCCCTGGGACAGGGGCCCTGAAGCTTTCTTT
CDR3: CASSPWDRGPEAFF

V: TRBV7-9
D: TRBD1
size: -
J: TRBJ1-2
DNA: TGTGCCAGCAGCTTAGGGGAGGGGGCGAGTGGCTACACCTTC
CDR3: CASSLGEGASGYTF

V: TRBV9
D: -
size: -
J: TRBJ2-2
DNA: TGTGCCAGCAGCCCCGGGACACTGAACACCGGGGAGCTGTTTTTT
CDR3: CASSPGTLNTGELFF

V: TRBV5-6
D: TRBD1
size: -
J: TRBJ2-7
DNA: TGTGCCAGCAGCTTTGGGACAGTTCCCTACGAGCAGTACTTC
CDR3: CASSFGTVPYEQYF

V: TRBV28
D: TRBD1
size: -
J: TRBJ1-6
DNA: TGTGCCAGCAGTCCCTCGACTTGGACAGGGAATAATTCACCCCTCCACTTT
CDR3: CASSPSTWTGNNSPLHF

V: TRBV4-3
D: -
size: once
J: TRBJ2-5
DNA: TGCGCCAGCAGCCAAGACTTCACAGCGCAAGAGACCCAGTACTTC
CDR3: CASSQDFTAQETQYF

V: TRBV27
D: -
size: -
J: TRBJ2-7
DNA: TGTGCCAGCAGTTCCTCATACGGGTACGAGCAGTACTTC
CDR3: CASSSSYGYEQYF

V: TRBV30
D: -
size: -
J: TRBJ2-6
DNA: TGTATATCGCTAGGGGGAACCGGGGCCAACGTCCTGACTTTC
CDR3: CISLGGTGANVLTF

V: TRBV4-2
D: -
size: -
J: TRBJ1-2
DNA: TGTGCCAGTACAGATAACTATGGCTACACCTTC
CDR3: CASTDNYGYTF

V: TRBV9
D: TRBD1
size: -
J: TRBJ2-7
DNA: TGTGCCAGCAGCACCGACAGGGACTACGAGCAGTACTTC
CDR3: CASSTDRDYEQYF

V: TRBV7-9
D: TRBD1
size: -
J: TRBJ2-7
DNA: TGTGCCAGCAGCCCAGGGACAGGGGTTAAGTACGAGCAGTACTTC
CDR3: CASSPGTGVKYEQYF

V: TRBV7-9
D: TRBD2
size: -
J: TRBJ2-1
DNA: TGTGCCAGCAGCCTACTAGCGGGGGGGCCACATGAGCAGTTCTTC
CDR3: CASSLLAGGPHEQFF

V: TRBV4-1
D: -
size: once
J: TRBJ1-5
DNA: TGCGCCAGCAGCCAAGCCTGGGACAATCAGCCCCAGCATTTT
CDR3: CASSQAWDNQPQHF

V: TRBV19
D: -
size: -
J: TRBJ1-1
DNA: TGTGCCAGTAGTCCGACAGGGAACACTGAAGCTTTCTTT
CDR3: CASSPTGNTEAFF

V: TRBV14
D: TRBD2
size: -
J: TRBJ2-1
DNA: TGTGCCAGCAGCCAAGCTAAAGGACTAGCGGGACTCTACAATGAGCAGTTCTTC
CDR3: CASSQAKGLAGLYNEQFF

V: TRBV6-5
D: -
size: -
J: TRBJ2-1
DNA: TGTGCCAGCAGTTACTCGCTTTCGCCTCACAATGAGCAGTTCTTC
CDR3: CASSYSLSPHNEQFF

V: TRBV28
D: -
size: -
J: TRBJ1-2
DNA: TGTGCCAGCAGCTCCTTACAGGGTGGAATCTATGGCTACACCTTC
CDR3: CASSSLQGGIYGYTF

V: TRBV5-1
D: -
size: -
J: TRBJ2-7
DNA: TGCGCCAGCAGCTGGGGGACCGGAAGGGGTGGCGAGCAGTACTTC
CDR3: CASSWGTGRGGEQYF

V: TRBV6-5
D: -
size: once
J: TRBJ1-1
DNA: TGTGCCAGCAGTTACCTGGGGGGGGCGAACACTGAAGCTTTCTTT
CDR3: CASSYLGGANTEAFF

V: TRBV6-1
D: TRBD2
size: -
J: TRBJ2-1
DNA: TGTGCCAGCAGTGGACCTTCTAGCGGGAGGGCCTTCTACAATGAGCAGTTCTTC
CDR3: CASSGPSSGRAFYNEQFF

V: TRBV6-1
D: -
size: -
J: TRBJ2-7
DNA: TGTGCCAGCAGAGGGATCGGCTACGAGCAGTACTTC
CDR3: CASRGIGYEQYF

V: TRBV4-1
D: TRBD2
size: -
J: TRBJ2-1
DNA: TGCGCCAGCAGCCAACGAACTAGCGGAAGCTCCTACAATGAGCAGTTCTTC
CDR3: CASSQRTSGSSYNEQFF

V: TRBV7-7
D: -
size: once
J: TRBJ2-1
DNA: TGTGCTAGCAGCTACTACTCTAGCACTGAGCAGTTCTTC
CDR3: CASSYYSSTEQFF

V: TRBV5-4
D: TRBD1
size: -
J: TRBJ2-7
DNA: TGTGCCAGCAGCTTGACACAGGGGTACGAGCAGTACTTC
CDR3: CASSLTQGYEQYF